The rows below give T cell receptor beta chains drawn from one sample of a study of CD8 T cells in Susac syndrome. TCRdb reanalysed the immunoSEQ multiplex PCR reads using MiXCR and keeps one entry per CDR3 protein. The table includes about 200,000 distinct CDR3 sequences, around 95% detected once. Sequenced sample: CD4+ T cells from PBMCs. Receptors originate from a human donor with multiple sclerosis. CDR3s include the opening cysteine and the closing phenylalanine or tryptophan. The D gene is left open where the match is weak. Clone size is given for some rows only: seen once, a few or many times, or a class if the clone is expanded.

v_call	d_call	j_call	clone_size	cdr3_nt	cdr3_aa
TRBV6-5	TRBD1	TRBJ2-5	NA	TGTGCCAGCAGTTACCCTTCTCAGGGACAGGTTATCGAGACCCAGTACTTC	CASSYPSQGQVIETQYF
TRBV20-1	TRBD1	TRBJ1-2	NA	TGCAGTGCTAGAGATCTTAGTGGGACAGGTAGATATGGCTATGGCTACACCTTC	CSARDLSGTGRYGYGYTF
TRBV4-3	NA	TRBJ2-7	NA	TGCGCCAGCAGCCTGGACTCTAGCGTAGGGGGAGAGCAGTACTTC	CASSLDSSVGGEQYF
TRBV7-9	NA	TRBJ1-1	few	TGTGCCAGCAGCTTAGGGGGCGCGAACACTGAAGCTTTCTTT	CASSLGGANTEAFF
TRBV11-2	NA	TRBJ2-7	NA	TGTGCCAGCAGCTTACTTGTAGGGACCTACGAGCAGTACTTC	CASSLLVGTYEQYF
TRBV18	TRBD1	TRBJ2-7	NA	TGTGCCAGCTCACCCGGGACAGGGGGCTCGTACGAGCAGTACTTC	CASSPGTGGSYEQYF
TRBV29-1	NA	TRBJ1-4	NA	TGCAGCGTTGCTTCAGGGGTTGAAAAACTGTTTTTT	CSVASGVEKLFF
TRBV2	TRBD1	TRBJ2-3	NA	TGTGCCAGCAGCTACCGGGACAGGGGACAGTATTTT	CASSYRDRGQYF
TRBV9	TRBD2	TRBJ2-7	NA	TGTGCCAGCAGCGGCCGGGGAGGGGCCTACGAGCAGTACTTC	CASSGRGGAYEQYF
TRBV20-1	NA	TRBJ1-1	NA	TGCAGTGCATCCGAGGGCCTGGAAGCTTTCTTT	CSASEGLEAFF
TRBV29-1	NA	TRBJ1-4	NA	TGCAGCGTTGAAGAGGTGAAGACGAGGGGACGAAAACTGTTTTTT	CSVEEVKTRGRKLFF
TRBV30	NA	TRBJ1-2	once	TGTGCCCACCTGACGACAGGAAACTATGGCTACACCTTC	CAHLTTGNYGYTF
TRBV29-1	NA	TRBJ1-2	NA	TGCAGCGTTGATCGCAGGGAAAACTATGGCTACACCTTC	CSVDRRENYGYTF
TRBV7-2	TRBD1	TRBJ2-7	NA	TGTGCCAGCAGCGGGACGGACAGGGACAGCTCCTACGAGCAGTACTTC	CASSGTDRDSSYEQYF
TRBV20-1	TRBD2	TRBJ2-7	NA	TGCAGTGCTAGAGGACTAGCGGGGACCTCCTACGAGCAGTACTTC	CSARGLAGTSYEQYF
TRBV5-1	NA	TRBJ2-1	NA	TGCGCCAGCAGCTTGAGGGCGGACAGTAACAATGAGCAGTTCTTC	CASSLRADSNNEQFF
TRBV20-1	NA	TRBJ1-5	once	TGCAGTGCTAGGCTTCTGGCAGGGACCAATCAGCCCCAGCATTTT	CSARLLAGTNQPQHF
TRBV9	NA	TRBJ2-1	once	TGTGCCAGCAGCGACCACCCGGGACTTCCCAATGAGCAGTTCTTC	CASSDHPGLPNEQFF
TRBV27	NA	TRBJ2-3	NA	TGTGCCAGCAGTCTTATGGGAACAAGCACAGATACGCAGTATTTT	CASSLMGTSTDTQYF
TRBV30	NA	TRBJ1-2	NA	TGTGCCTGGAGTGTCGGGAGAAGCTATGGCTACACCTTC	CAWSVGRSYGYTF
TRBV20-1	NA	TRBJ2-3	NA	TGCAGTGCGGGGCCGCTCACAGATACGCAGTATTTT	CSAGPLTDTQYF
TRBV15	TRBD1	TRBJ2-4	NA	TGTGCCACCAGCACCCTACAGGGGAACGCCAAAAACATTCAGTACTTC	CATSTLQGNAKNIQYF
TRBV20-1	NA	TRBJ2-3	NA	TGCAGTGCGGGGGCCCGCACAGATACGCAGTATTTT	CSAGARTDTQYF
TRBV2	NA	TRBJ1-6	NA	TGTGCCAGCAGAACGGGGGGCGCTCATAATTCACCCCTCCACTTT	CASRTGGAHNSPLHF
TRBV19	NA	TRBJ2-2	NA	TGTGCCAGTAGTATTTGGGACACCGGGGAGCTGTTTTTT	CASSIWDTGELFF
TRBV28	TRBD1	TRBJ2-7	NA	TGTGCCAGCACCAGGTCAGACAGGGGCAACGACGAGCAGTACTTC	CASTRSDRGNDEQYF
TRBV5-1	NA	TRBJ2-3	NA	TGCGCCAGCAGCCTGGACGGAGGGACCAGCACAGATACGCAGTATTTT	CASSLDGGTSTDTQYF
TRBV20-1	NA	TRBJ2-3	NA	TGCAGTGCCCAGGGGGAGGGAGTCACAGATACGCAGTATTTT	CSAQGEGVTDTQYF
TRBV18	NA	TRBJ2-5	NA	TGTGCCAGCTCACCACAGGGGACCAGGAAGACCCAGTACTTC	CASSPQGTRKTQYF
TRBV12-3/TRBV12-4	TRBD2	TRBJ2-7	NA	TGTGCCAGCAGTTTAGGACTAGCGGGGGGCCGGTATTACTTC	CASSLGLAGGRYYF
TRBV5-6	NA	TRBJ2-1	NA	TGTGCCAGCATCACTTGGAATGCGGACGGGGAGTTCTTC	CASITWNADGEFF
TRBV5-4	NA	TRBJ2-1	NA	TGTGCCAGCAGCCAATCACAGGAGGCGAGTCTAAATGAGCAGTTCTTC	CASSQSQEASLNEQFF
TRBV12-3/TRBV12-4	NA	TRBJ1-5	NA	TGTGCCAGCAGTTTATTGGATAACCAGCCCCAGCATTTT	CASSLLDNQPQHF
TRBV30	NA	TRBJ2-3	NA	TGTGCCTGGAGCGCGGGGACCCTATCACGGGATACGCAGTATTTT	CAWSAGTLSRDTQYF
TRBV28	NA	TRBJ1-6	NA	TGTGCCAGCAGTTCTGGACAGTCCCGGAGCACCCACTTT	CASSSGQSRSTHF
TRBV30	NA	TRBJ2-1	NA	TGTGCCTGGAGTCTGAACTCCGACAATGAGCAGTTCTTC	CAWSLNSDNEQFF
TRBV30	NA	TRBJ1-5	NA	TGTGCCTGGAGTACTGGGGCCACTTCGAATCAGCCCCAGCATTTT	CAWSTGATSNQPQHF
TRBV19	TRBD1	TRBJ2-7	NA	TGTGCCAGTAGTAGTCCGGGACAGGGGGCCTACGAGCAGTACTTC	CASSSPGQGAYEQYF
TRBV5-1	NA	TRBJ1-4	NA	TGCGCCAGCAGCTTGGAGGGTTCTGAAAAACTGTTTTTT	CASSLEGSEKLFF
TRBV24-1	TRBD1	TRBJ2-1	NA	TGTGCCACCAGGGCCGGGACAGGGCCCGGGGATGAGCAGTTCTTC	CATRAGTGPGDEQFF
TRBV9	NA	TRBJ2-3	NA	TGTGCCAGCAGCTCCCGATATTGGGGCAATCTTAGCACAGATACGCAGTATTTT	CASSSRYWGNLSTDTQYF
TRBV21-1	NA	TRBJ2-5	NA	TGTGCCAGCAGCAACCAAGAGACCCAGTACTTC	CASSNQETQYF
TRBV2	NA	TRBJ2-1	NA	TGTGCCAGCAGTGATGATAGCCCCTACAATGAGCAGTTCTTC	CASSDDSPYNEQFF
TRBV20-1	TRBD1	TRBJ1-2	NA	TGCAGTGCTAGAGACACAGGGGACTATGGCTACACCTTC	CSARDTGDYGYTF
TRBV20-1	NA	TRBJ2-3	once	TGCAGTGCTAGAGATCAGAGATCTAGCACAGATACGCAGTATTTT	CSARDQRSSTDTQYF
TRBV7-3	NA	TRBJ2-2	NA	TGTGCCAGCAGCTACCCAGGGGAGTCGAACACCGGGGAGCTGTTTTTT	CASSYPGESNTGELFF
TRBV18	TRBD2	TRBJ2-7	few	TGTGCCAGCTCACCCCGGACTAGCGGGGGTTACGAGCAGTACTTC	CASSPRTSGGYEQYF
TRBV9	TRBD2	TRBJ2-1	NA	TGTGCCAGCAGCGTAACCTCTAGCGGGGAACAGTTCTTC	CASSVTSSGEQFF
TRBV12-3/TRBV12-4	NA	TRBJ2-7	NA	TGTGCCAGCAGTTTTAGGGCCTACGAGCAGTACTTC	CASSFRAYEQYF
TRBV9	NA	TRBJ2-7	NA	TGTGCCAGCAGCCTCGGGCTTGGTAGCTCCTACGAGCAGTACTTC	CASSLGLGSSYEQYF
TRBV30	NA	TRBJ1-2	NA	TGTGCCGCGTTCGGAGGAGTTGGAGGCTACACCTTC	CAAFGGVGGYTF
TRBV7-2	TRBD1	TRBJ1-5	NA	TGTGCCAGCAGCTTCCTCGACAGGGGGCAGCCCCAGCATTTT	CASSFLDRGQPQHF